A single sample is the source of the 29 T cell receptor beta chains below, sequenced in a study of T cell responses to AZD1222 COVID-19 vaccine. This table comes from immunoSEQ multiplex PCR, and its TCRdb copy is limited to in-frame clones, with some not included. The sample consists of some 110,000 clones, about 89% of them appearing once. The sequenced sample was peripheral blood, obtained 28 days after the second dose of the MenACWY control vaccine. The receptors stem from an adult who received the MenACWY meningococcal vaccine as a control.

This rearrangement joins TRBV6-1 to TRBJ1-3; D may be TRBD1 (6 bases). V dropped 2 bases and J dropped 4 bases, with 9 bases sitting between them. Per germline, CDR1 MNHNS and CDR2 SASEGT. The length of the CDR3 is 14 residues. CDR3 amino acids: CASSEPGAGNTIYF. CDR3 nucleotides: TGTGCCAGCAGTGAACCGGGGGCGGGAAACACCATATATTTT.

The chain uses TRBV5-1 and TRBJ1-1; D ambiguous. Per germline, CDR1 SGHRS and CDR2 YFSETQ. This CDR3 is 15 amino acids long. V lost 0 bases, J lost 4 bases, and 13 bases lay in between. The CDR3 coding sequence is TGCGCCAGCAGCTTGGCCGCGAGTGGTGGCACTGAAGCTTTCTTT. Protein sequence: CASSLAASGGTEAFF.

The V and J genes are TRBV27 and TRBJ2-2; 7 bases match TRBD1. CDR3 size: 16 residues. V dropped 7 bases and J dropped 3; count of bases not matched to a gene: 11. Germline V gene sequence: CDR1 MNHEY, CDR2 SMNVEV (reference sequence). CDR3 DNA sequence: TGTGCCAGCAACCGACAGGGACCCGACGACACCGGGGAGCTGTTTTTT. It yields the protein CASNRQGPDDTGELFF.

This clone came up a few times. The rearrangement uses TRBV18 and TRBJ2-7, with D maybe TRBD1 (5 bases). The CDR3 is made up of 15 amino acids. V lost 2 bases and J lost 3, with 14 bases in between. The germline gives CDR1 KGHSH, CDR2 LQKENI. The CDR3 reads CASSPRVQGVYEQYF. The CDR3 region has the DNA TGTGCCAGCTCACCAAGGGTCCAGGGCGTCTACGAGCAGTACTTC. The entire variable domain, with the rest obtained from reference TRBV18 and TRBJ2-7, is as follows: NAGVMQNPRHLVRRRGQEARLRCSPMKGHSHVYWYRQLPEEGLKFMVYLQKENIIDESGMPKERFSAEFPKEGPSILRIQQVVRGDSAAYFCASSPRVQGVYEQYFGPGTRLTVT.

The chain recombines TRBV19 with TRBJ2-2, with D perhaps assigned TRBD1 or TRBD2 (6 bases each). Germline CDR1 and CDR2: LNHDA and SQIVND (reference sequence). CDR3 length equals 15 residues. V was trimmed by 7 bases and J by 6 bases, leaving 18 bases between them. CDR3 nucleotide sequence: TGTGCCAGTACCCCTAGAGGGGGGCGGGCCGGGGAGCTGTTTTTT. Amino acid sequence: CASTPRGGRAGELFF. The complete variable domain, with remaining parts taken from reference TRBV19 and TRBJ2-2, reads DGGITQSPKYLFRKEGQNVTLSCEQNLNHDAMYWYRQDPGQGLRLIYYSQIVNDFQKGDIAEGYSVSREKKESFPLTVTSAQKNPTAFYLCASTPRGGRAGELFFGEGSRLTVL.

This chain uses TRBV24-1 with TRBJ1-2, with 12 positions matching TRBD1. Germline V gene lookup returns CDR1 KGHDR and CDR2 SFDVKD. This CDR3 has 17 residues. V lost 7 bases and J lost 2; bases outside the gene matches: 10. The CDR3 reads CATSPRDRGRGNYGYTF. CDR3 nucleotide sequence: TGTGCCACCAGCCCCCGGGACAGGGGGCGCGGAAACTATGGCTACACCTTC.

As DNA, the CDR3 is TGCAGCGTGGGAAACCACCCCGGGGAGCTGTTTTTT. This translates into CSVGNHPGELFF. V and J are TRBV29-1 and TRBJ2-2; D gene uncertain. The CDR3 is 12 amino acids. V lost 6 bases and J lost 6, with 11 bases in between. CDR1 and CDR2 from the germline V gene are SQVTM and ANQGSEA.

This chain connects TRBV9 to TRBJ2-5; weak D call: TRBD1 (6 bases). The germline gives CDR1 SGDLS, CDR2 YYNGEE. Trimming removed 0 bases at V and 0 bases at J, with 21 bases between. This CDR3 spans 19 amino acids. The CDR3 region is CASSVAPVGQGTYQETQYF. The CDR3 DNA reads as TGTGCCAGCAGCGTAGCGCCGGTAGGCCAGGGGACGTACCAAGAGACCCAGTACTTC.

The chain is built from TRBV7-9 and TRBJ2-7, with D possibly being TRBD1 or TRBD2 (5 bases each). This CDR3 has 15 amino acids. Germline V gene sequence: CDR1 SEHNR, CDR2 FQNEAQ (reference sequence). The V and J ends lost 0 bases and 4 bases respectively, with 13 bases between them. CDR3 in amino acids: CASSLASGRRYEQYF. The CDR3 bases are TGTGCCAGCAGCTTAGCGTCAGGGAGACGATACGAGCAGTACTTC.

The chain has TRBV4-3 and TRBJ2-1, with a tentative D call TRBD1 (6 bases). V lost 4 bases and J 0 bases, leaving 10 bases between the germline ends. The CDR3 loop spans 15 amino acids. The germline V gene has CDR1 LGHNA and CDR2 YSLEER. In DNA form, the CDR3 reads TGCGCCAGCAGCCCCGGGGACAACTCCTACAATGAGCAGTTCTTC. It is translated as CASSPGDNSYNEQFF.

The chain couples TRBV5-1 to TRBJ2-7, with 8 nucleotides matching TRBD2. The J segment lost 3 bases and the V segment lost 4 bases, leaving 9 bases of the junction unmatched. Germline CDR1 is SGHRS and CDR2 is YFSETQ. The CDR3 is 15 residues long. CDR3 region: CASSPTSGGHYEQYF. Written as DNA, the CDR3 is TGCGCCAGCAGCCCAACGAGCGGGGGCCACTACGAGCAGTACTTC.

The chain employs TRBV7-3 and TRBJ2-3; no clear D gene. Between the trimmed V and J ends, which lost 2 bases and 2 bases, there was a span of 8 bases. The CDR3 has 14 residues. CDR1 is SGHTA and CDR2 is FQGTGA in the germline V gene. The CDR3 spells CASSLDPSTDTQYF. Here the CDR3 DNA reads TGTGCCAGCAGCTTAGACCCTTCCACAGATACGCAGTATTTT.

CDR3 bases: TGTGCCAGCAGTTTTATTATGGGGAAGACCTACGAGCAGTACTTC. Translation gives CASSFIMGKTYEQYF. This chain joins TRBV28 and TRBJ2-7; D gene uncertain. The V end lost 3 bases, the J end lost 2 bases, and 14 bases lay between the germline ends. The CDR3 runs to 15 residues. CDR1 and CDR2 from the germline V gene are MDHEN and SYDVKM.

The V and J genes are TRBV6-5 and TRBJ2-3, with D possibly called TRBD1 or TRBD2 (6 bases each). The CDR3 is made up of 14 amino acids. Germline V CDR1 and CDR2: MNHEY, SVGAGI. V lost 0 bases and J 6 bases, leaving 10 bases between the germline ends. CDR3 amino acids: CASSYSSGADTQYF. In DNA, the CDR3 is TGTGCCAGCAGTTACTCGTCGGGGGCGGATACGCAGTATTTT.

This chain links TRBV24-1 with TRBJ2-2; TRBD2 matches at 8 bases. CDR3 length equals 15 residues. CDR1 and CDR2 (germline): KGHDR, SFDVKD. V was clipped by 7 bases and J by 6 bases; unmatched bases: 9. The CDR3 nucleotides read TGTGCCACCAGCACCGGCGGGGGGATAGCCGGGGAGCTGTTTTTT. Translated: CATSTGGGIAGELFF.

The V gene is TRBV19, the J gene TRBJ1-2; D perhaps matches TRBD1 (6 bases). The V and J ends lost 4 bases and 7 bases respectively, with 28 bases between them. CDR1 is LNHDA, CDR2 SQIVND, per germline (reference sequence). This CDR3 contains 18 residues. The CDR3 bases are TGTGCCAGTAGTACAGCAAGAGGGACACAGTACTTAGTGTCTGGCTACACCTTC. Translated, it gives CASSTARGTQYLVSGYTF. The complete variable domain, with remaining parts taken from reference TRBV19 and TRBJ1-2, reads DGGITQSPKYLFRKEGQNVTLSCEQNLNHDAMYWYRQDPGQGLRLIYYSQIVNDFQKGDIAEGYSVSREKKESFPLTVTSAQKNPTAFYLCASSTARGTQYLVSGYTFGSGTRLTVV.

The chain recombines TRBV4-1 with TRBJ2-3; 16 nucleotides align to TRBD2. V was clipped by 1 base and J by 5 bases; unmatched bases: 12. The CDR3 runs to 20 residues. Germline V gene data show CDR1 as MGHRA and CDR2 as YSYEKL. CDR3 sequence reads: CASSQAATGTSGGAVDTQYF. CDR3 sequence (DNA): TGCGCCAGCAGCCAAGCGGCAACGGGGACTAGCGGGGGGGCAGTAGATACGCAGTATTTT.

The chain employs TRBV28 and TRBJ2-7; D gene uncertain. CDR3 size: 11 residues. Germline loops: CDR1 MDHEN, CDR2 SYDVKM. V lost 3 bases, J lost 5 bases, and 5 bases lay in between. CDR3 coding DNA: TGTGCCAGCAGTTTCCAGAACGAGCAGTACTTC. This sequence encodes CASSFQNEQYF.

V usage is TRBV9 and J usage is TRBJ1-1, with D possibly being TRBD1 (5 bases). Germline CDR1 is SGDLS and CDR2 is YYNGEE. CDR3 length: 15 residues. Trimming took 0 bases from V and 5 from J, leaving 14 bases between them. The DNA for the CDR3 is TGTGCCAGCAGCGTAGAGGCGGCAGGGCAAACTGAAGCTTTCTTT. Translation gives CASSVEAAGQTEAFF.

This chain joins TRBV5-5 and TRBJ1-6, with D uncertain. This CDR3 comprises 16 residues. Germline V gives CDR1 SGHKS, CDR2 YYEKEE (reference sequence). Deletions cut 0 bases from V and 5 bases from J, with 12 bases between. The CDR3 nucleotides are TGTGCCAGCAGCTTGGAGCGAGGAGGGAATAATTCACCCCTCCACTTT. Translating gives CASSLERGGNNSPLHF.

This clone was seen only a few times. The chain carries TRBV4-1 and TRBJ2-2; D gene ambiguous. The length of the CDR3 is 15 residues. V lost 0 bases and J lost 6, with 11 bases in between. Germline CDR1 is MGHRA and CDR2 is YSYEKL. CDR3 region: CASSQETVRAGELFF. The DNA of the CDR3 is TGCGCCAGCAGCCAAGAAACCGTCCGTGCCGGGGAGCTGTTTTTT.

The CDR3, as DNA: TGCGCCAGCAGCCAGGAGTGGTCCTATAATTCACCCCTCCACTTT. Residues: CASSQEWSYNSPLHF. The chain has TRBV4-3 and TRBJ1-6; no definite D call. Looked up from germline, CDR1 is LGHNA and CDR2 is YSLEER. This CDR3 comprises 15 residues. Trimming took 3 bases from V and 1 from J, leaving 7 bases between them.

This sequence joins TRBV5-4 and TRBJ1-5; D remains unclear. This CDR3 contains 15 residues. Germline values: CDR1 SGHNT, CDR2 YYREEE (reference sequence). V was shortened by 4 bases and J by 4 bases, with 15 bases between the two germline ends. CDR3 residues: CASSPDGGINQPQHF. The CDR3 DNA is TGTGCCAGCAGCCCTGACGGCGGGATAAATCAGCCCCAGCATTTT.

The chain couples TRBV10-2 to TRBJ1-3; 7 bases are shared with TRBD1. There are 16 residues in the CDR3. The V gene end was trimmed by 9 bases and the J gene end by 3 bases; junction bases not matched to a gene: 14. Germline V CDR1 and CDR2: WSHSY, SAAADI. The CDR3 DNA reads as TGCGCCAGTTCTGACAGGGAAACTTTATTTGGAAACACCATATATTTT. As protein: CASSDRETLFGNTIYF.

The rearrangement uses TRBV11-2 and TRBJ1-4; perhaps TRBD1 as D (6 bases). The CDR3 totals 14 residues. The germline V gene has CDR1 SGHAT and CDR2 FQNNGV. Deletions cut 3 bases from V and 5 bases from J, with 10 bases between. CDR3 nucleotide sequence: TGTGCCAGCAGCTTGGGGGCACTGAATGAAAAACTGTTTTTT. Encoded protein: CASSLGALNEKLFF.

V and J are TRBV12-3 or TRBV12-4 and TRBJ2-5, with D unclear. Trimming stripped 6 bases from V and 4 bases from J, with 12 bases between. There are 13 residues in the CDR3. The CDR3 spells CASSSPPGETQYF. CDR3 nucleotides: TGTGCCAGCAGCTCCCCCCCGGGAGAGACCCAGTACTTC.

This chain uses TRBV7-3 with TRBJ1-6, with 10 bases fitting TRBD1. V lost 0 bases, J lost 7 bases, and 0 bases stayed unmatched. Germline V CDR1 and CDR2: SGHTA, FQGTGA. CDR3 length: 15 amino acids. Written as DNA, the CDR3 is TGTGCCAGCAGCTTAACGGGACAGGGGAATTCACCCCTCCACTTT. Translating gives CASSLTGQGNSPLHF.

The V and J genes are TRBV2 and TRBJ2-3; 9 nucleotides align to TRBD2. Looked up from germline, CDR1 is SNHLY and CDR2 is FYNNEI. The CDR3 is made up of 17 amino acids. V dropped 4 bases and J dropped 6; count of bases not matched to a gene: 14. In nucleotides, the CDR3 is TGTGCCAGCAGTGCAATCATCCGGACTAGCGACTCGGATACGCAGTATTTT. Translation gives CASSAIIRTSDSDTQYF.

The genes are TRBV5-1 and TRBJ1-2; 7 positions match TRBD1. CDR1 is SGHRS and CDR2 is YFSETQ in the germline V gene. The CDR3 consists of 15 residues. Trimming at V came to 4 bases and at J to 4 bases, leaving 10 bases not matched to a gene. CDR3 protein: CASSPDGQEGYGYTF. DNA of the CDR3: TGCGCCAGCAGCCCAGACGGACAGGAAGGCTATGGCTACACCTTC.